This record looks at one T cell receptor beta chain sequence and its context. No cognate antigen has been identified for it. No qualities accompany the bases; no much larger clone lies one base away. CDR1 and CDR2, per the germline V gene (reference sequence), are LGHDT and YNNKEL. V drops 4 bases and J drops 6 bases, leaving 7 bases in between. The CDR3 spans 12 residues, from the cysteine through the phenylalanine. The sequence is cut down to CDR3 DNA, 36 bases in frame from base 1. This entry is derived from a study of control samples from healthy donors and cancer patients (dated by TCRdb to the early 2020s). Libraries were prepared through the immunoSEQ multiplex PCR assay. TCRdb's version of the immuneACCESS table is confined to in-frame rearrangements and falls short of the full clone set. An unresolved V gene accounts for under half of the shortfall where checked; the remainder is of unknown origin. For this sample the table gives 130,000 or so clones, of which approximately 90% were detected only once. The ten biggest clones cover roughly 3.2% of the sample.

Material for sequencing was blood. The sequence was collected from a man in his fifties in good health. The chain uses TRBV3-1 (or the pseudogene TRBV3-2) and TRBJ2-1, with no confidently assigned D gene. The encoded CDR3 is CASSPYTNEQFF. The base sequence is TGTGCCAGCAGCCCGTATACCAATGAGCAGTTCTTC.